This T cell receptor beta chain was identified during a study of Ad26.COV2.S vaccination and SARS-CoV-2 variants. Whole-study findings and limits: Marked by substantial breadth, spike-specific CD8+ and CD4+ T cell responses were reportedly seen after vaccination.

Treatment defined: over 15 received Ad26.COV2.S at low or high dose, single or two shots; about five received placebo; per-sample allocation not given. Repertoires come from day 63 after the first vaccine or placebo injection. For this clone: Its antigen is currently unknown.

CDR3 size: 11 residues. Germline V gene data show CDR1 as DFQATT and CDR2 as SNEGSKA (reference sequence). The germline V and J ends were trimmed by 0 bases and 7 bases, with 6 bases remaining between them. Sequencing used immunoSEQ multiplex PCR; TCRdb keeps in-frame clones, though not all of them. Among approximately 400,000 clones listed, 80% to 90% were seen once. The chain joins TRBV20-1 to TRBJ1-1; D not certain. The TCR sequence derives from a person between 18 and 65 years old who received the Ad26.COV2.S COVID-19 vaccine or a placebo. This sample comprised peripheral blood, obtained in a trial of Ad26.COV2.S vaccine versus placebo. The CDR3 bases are TGCAGTGCTAGAGATTTGATTGAAGCTTTCTTT. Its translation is CSARDLIEAFF.